This record concerns one TCR beta chain sequence. The germline V and J ends were trimmed by 4 bases and 1 base, with 11 bases remaining between them. The CDR3 totals 14 residues. Germline V CDR1 and CDR2: SGHRS, YFSETQ. This sample stems from a study of blood T cell repertoires in COVID-19. At the level of the study: The samples span acute and convalescent COVID-19 from the United States, Italy and Spain. T cells, B-cell-depleted T cells, or PBMCs provided the cDNA or gDNA that served as material.

Per the original data handling: How many nucleated cells were present was estimated from reference gene primer amplification. This table comes from immunoSEQ multiplex PCR, and its TCRdb copy is limited to in-frame clones, with some not included. The DNA gave D and trimming, while V, J and clone size come from that table. The sample holds under 200,000 clones, around 80% seen once. V usage is TRBV5-1 and J usage is TRBJ1-1; the D gene is possibly TRBD1 (6 bases). This TCR came from a man between 65 and 80 years old with active or convalescent COVID-19. The sample consisted of peripheral blood. The CDR3 coding sequence is TGCGCCAGCAGCCCCCAGGGGCCGAACACTGAAGCTTTCTTT. Amino acids: CASSPQGPNTEAFF.